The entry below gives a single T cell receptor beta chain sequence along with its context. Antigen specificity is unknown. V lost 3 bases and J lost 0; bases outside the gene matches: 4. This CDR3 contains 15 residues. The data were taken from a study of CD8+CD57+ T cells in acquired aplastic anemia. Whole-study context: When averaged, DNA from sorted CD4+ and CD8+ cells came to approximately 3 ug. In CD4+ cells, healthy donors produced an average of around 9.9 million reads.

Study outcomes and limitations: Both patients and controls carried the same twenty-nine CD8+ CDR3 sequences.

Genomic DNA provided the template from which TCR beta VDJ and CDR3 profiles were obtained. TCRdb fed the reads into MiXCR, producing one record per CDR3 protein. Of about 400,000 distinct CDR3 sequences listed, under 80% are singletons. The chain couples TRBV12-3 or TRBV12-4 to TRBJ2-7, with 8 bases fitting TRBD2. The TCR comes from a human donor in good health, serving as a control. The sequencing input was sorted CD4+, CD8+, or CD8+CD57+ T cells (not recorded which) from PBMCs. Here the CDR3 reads CASSFSGVGSYEQYF. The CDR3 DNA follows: TGTGCCAGCAGTTTTAGCGGGGTGGGCTCCTACGAGCAGTACTTC.